This T cell receptor (beta chain) was captured by sequencing in a study of blood T cell repertoires in COVID-19. Study summary: Italy, Spain and the United States were the sources of the convalescent and acute COVID-19 samples. Sample material is recorded as cDNA or gDNA derived from T cells, B-cell-depleted T cells, or PBMCs.

This clone appeared once. Per the original data handling: By means of reference gene primer amplification, nucleated cell counts were estimated. TCRdb's table, derived via immunoSEQ multiplex PCR, lists solely in-frame clones and lacks some. V, J and clone size reflect that table, while D and trimming were determined from the DNA. The table has about 140,000 clones, around 89% seen once. Germline CDR1 reads SGHRS; CDR2 reads YFSETQ. V dropped 4 bases and J dropped 10; count of bases not matched to a gene: 8. The length of the CDR3 is 13 residues. This chain links TRBV5-1 with TRBJ1-2; 9 positions match TRBD1. The source material was peripheral blood. The origin of this receptor is a man between 60 and 75 years old with active or convalescent COVID-19. CDR3 coding DNA: TGCGCCAGCAGCGCGGGACAGGGTCCTGACTACACCTTC. This codes for CASSAGQGPDYTF.